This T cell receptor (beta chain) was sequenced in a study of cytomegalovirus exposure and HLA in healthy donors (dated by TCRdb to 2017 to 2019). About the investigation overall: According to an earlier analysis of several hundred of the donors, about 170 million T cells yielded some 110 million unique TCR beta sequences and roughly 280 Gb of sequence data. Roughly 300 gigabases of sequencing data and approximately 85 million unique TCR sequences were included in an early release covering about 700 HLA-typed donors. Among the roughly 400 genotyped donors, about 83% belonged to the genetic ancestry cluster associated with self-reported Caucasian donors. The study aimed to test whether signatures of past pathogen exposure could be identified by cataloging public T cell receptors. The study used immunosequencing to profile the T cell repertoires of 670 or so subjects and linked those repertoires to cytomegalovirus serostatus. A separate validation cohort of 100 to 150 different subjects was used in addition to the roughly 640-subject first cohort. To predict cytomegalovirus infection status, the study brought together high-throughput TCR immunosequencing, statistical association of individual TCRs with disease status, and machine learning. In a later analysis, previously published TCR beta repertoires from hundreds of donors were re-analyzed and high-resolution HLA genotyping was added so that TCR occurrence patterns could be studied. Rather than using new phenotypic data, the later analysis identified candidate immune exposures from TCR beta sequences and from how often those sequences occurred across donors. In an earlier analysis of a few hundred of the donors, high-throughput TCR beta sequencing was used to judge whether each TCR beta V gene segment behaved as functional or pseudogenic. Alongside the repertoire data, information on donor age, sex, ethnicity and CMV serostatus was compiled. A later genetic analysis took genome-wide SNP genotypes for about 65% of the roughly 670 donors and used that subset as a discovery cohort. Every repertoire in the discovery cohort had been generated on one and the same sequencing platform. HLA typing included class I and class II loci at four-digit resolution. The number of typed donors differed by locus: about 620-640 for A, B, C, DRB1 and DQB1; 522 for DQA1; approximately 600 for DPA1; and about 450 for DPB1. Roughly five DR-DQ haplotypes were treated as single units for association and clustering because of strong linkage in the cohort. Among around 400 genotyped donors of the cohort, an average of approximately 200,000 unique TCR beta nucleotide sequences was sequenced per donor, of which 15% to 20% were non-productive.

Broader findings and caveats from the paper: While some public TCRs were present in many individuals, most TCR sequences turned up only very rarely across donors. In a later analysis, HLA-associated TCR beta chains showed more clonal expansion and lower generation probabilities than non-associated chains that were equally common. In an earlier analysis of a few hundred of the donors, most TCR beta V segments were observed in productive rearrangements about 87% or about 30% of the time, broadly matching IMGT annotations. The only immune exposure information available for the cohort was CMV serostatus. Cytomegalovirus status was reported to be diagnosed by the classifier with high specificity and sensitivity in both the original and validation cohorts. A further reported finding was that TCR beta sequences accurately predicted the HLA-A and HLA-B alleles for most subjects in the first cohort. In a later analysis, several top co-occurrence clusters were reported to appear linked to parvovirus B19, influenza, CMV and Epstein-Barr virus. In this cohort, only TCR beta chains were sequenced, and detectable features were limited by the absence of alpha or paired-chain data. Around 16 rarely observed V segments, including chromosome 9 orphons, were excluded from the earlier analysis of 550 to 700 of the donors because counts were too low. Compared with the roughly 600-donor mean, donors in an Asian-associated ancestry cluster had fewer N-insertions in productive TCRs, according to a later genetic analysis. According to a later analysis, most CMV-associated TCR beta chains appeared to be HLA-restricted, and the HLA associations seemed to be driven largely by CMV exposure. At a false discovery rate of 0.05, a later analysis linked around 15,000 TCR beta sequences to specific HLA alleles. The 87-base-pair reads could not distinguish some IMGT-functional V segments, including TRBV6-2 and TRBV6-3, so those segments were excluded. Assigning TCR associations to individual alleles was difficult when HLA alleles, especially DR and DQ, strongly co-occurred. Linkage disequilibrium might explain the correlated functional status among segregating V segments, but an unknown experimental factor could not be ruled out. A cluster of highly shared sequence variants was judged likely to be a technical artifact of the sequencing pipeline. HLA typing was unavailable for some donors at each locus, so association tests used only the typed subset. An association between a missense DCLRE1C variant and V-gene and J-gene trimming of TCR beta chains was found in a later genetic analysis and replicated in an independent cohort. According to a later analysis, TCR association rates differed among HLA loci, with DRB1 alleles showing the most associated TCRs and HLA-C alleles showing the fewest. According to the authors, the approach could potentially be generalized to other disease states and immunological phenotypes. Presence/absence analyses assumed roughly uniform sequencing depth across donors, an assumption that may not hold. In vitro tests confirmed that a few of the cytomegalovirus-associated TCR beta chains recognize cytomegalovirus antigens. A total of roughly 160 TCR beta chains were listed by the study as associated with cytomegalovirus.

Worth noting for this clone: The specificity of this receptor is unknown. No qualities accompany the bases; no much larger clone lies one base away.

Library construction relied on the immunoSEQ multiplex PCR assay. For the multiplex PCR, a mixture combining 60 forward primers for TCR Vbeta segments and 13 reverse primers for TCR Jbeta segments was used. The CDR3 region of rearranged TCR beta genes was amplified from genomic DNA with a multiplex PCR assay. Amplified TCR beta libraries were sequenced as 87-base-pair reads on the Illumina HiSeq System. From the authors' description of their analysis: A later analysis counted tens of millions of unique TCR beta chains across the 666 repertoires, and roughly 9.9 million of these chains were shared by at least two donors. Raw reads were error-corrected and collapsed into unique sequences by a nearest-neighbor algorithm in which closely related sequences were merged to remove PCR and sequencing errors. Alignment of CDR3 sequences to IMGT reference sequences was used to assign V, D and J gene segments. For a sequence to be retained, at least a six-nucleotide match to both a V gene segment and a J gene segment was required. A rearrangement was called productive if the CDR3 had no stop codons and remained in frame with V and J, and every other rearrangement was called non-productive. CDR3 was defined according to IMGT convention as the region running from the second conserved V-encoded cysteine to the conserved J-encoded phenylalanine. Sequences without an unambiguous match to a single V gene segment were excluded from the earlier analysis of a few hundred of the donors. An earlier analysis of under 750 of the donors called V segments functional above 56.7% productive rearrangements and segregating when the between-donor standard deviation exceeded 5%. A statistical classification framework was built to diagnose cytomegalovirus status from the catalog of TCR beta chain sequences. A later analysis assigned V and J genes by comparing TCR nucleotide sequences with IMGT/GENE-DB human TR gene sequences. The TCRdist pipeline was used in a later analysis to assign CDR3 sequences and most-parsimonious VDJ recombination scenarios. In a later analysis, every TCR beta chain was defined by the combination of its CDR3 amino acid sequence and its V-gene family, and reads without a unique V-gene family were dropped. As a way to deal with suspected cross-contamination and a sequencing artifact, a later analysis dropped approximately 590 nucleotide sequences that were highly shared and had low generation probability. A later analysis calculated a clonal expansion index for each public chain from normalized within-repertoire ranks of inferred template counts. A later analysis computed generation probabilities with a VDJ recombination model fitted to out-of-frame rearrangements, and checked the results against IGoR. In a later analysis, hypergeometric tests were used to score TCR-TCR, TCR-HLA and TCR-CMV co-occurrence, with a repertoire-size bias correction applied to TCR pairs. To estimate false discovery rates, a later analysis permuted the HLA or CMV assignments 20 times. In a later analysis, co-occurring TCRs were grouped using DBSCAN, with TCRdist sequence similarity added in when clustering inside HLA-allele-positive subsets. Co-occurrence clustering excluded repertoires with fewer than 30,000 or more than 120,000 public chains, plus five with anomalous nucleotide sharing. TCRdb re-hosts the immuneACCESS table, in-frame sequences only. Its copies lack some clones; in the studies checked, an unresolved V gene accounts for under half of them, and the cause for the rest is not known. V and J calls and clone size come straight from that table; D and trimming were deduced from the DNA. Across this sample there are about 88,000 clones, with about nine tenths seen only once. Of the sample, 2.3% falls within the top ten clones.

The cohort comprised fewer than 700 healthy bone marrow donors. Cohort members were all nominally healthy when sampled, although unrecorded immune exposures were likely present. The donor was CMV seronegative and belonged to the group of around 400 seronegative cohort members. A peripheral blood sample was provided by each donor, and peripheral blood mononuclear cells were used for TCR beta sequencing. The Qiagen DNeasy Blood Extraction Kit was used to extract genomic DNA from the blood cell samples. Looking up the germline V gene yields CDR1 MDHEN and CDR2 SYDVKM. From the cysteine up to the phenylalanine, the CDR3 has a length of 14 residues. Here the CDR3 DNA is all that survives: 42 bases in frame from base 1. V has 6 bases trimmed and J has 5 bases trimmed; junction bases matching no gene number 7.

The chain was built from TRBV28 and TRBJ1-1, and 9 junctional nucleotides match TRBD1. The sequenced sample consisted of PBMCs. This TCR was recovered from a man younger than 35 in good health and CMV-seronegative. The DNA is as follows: TGTGCCAGCAGGCGGGACAGGGTGGGAACTGAAGCTTTCTTT. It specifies CASRRDRVGTEAFF.